These 28 T cell receptor beta chains were all obtained from the same sample, sequenced in a study of T cells in women clearing cervical HPV infection. Repertoires were generated with immunoSEQ multiplex PCR, while TCRdb's copy carries only in-frame clones and drops some. The sample table sets out tens of thousands of clones. Specimen: blood buffy coat. The receptor source for this set is a woman aged 18 to 75 with a cervical HPV16 infection that either progressed to CIN3+ or cleared (not recorded which).

According to its frequency, this clone is medium-sized. Read data end 3 residues before the CDR3 end; the end is taken from the germline J gene. The chain carries TRBV12-3 or TRBV12-4 and TRBJ2-3; the match to TRBD1 covers 7 bases. The V segment lost 10 bases and the J segment 0 bases; nucleotides outside the gene matches: 4. The CDR3 loop spans 13 amino acids. The CDR3 region is CATGDRSTDTQYF. CDR3 DNA (partial): TGTGCCACCGGGGACAGAAGCACAGATACG.

Turning to this clone: The same CDR3 is also encoded by other DNA sequences in this sample. CDR3 amino acids: CASSPGTGNTIYF. The sequenced part of the CDR3 DNA is TGTGCCAGCTCACCGGGGACAGGAAACACC. V and J are TRBV18 and TRBJ1-3, with D maybe TRBD1 (6 bases). The read ends 3 residues before the CDR3 terminus; that terminus is restored from the germline J gene. V was clipped by 3 bases and J by 4 bases, with 7 bases between them. Germline V gives CDR1 KGHSH, CDR2 LQKENI. CDR3 size: 13 residues.

Of note for this clone: The read terminates 3 residues ahead of where the CDR3 ends, so the germline J gene completes it. The chain carries TRBV5-5 and TRBJ2-3; 9 nucleotides line up with TRBD2. There are 15 residues in the CDR3. After removal of 0 bases from V and 6 bases from J, the junction contained 5 bases not matched to a gene. Germline V gives CDR1 SGHKS, CDR2 YYEKEE (reference sequence). The DNA read from the CDR3 is TGTGCCAGCAGCTTGGAAGCGGGAGGCCGGGATACG. Translating it yields CASSLEAGGRDT. The complete CDR3 protein is CASSLEAGGRDTQYF.

As to this clone: The CDR3 goes on 3 residues after the read ends, and that part is filled in from the germline J gene. The rearrangement uses TRBV2 and TRBJ2-3; perhaps TRBD2 as D (6 bases). The CDR3 covers 14 residues. The V gene's germline CDR1 is SNHLY and CDR2 FYNNEI. V lost 3 bases to trimming and J lost 1 base, with 8 bases between them. CDR3 sequence: CASSDGGGTDTQYF. The CDR3 DNA, read in part, is TGTGCCAGCAGTGACGGGGGAGGCACAGATACG.

As to this clone: The observed sequence ends 3 residues before the CDR3 terminus, with the missing tail filled in from the germline J gene. J is TRBJ1-2 and V is TRBV19; 8 bases are shared with TRBD1. The CDR3 totals 14 residues. Germline CDR1 is LNHDA and CDR2 is SQIVND (reference sequence). The CDR3 reads CASSLGQGRNDYTF. The CDR3 bases that were read are TGTGCCAGTAGTTTAGGACAGGGTAGAAACGAC. Together with reference TRBV19 and TRBJ1-2, the CDR3 gives the full variable domain: DGGITQSPKYLFRKEGQNVTLSCEQNLNHDAMYWYRQDPGQGLRLIYYSQIVNDFQKGDIAEGYSVSREKKESFPLTVTSAQKNPTAFYLCASSLGQGRNDYTFGSGTRLTVV.

About this clone itself: The CDR3 is cut off 3 residues early in the read; its end comes from the germline J gene. The V call is TRBV10-1, the J call TRBJ2-3, with 9 bases that match TRBD2. The CDR3 sequence is 13 residues long. The germline CDR1 and CDR2 sequences are WNHNN and SYGVQD (reference sequence). V shed 10 bases, J shed 7 bases, and the junction held 9 bases outside the gene matches. Incomplete CDR3 DNA: TGCGCCAACCATAGCGGGAGCACGAATACG. The encoded protein is CANHSGSTNT. The CDR3 in its entirety is CANHSGSTNTQYF.

Comments on this clone: The observed sequence ends 3 residues before the CDR3 terminus, with the missing tail filled in from the germline J gene. V is TRBV2 and J is TRBJ1-1; 10 bases align to TRBD1. Trimming removed 7 bases from V and 0 bases from J; junction bases left unmatched: 8. The CDR3 runs to 16 residues. The germline V gene encodes CDR1 SNHLY and CDR2 FYNNEI. The CDR3 bases that were read are TGTGCCAGCACCCACGACAGGGGGCTTATGAACACTGAA. Protein sequence: CASTHDRGLMNTE. The whole CDR3 protein is CASTHDRGLMNTEAFF.

CDR3: CSAPGVHLAKNIQYF. The covered CDR3 bases are TGCAGTGCGCCCGGGGTGCACTTAGCCAAAAACATT. The rearrangement links TRBV20-1 to TRBJ2-4; D perhaps matches TRBD2 (5 bases). The read stops 3 residues short of the end of the CDR3; the missing end is completed from the germline J gene. Per the germline V gene, CDR1 is DFQATT and CDR2 is SNEGSKA (reference sequence). V dropped 6 bases and J dropped 0 bases, with 15 bases sitting between them. The CDR3 spans 15 residues.

Remarks on this clone: The CDR3 is cut off 3 residues early in the read; its end comes from the germline J gene. This chain links TRBV20-1 with TRBJ1-2; D gene ambiguous. The germline V gene has CDR1 DFQATT and CDR2 SNEGSKA (reference sequence). The CDR3 is 16 amino acids. CDR3 DNA (partial): TGCAGTGCTAGAGAGTCAGCGGGAGTGCGCTACAATGAC. Translating gives CSARESAGVRYND. The full CDR3 protein is CSARESAGVRYNDYTF.

About this clone: The sequenced fragment ends 3 residues before the CDR3 boundary, so the rest is inferred from the germline J gene. This sequence joins TRBV6-2 or TRBV6-3 and TRBJ2-3; D is possibly TRBD1 (5 bases). The CDR3 extends over 15 amino acids. Trimming left V 2 bases short and J 3 bases short, with 12 bases between. From germline, CDR1 is MNHEY and CDR2 SVGEGT. The sequenced CDR3 bases are TGTGCCAGCAGTTACGGGGCAGGTGTGACAGATACG. Translation gives CASSYGAGVTDT. The CDR3 reads in full as CASSYGAGVTDTQYF.

In the case of this clone: The read ends 3 residues before the CDR3 terminus; that terminus is restored from the germline J gene. The chain recombines TRBV20-1 with TRBJ1-5; D unclear. Germline loops: CDR1 DFQATT, CDR2 SNEGSKA (reference sequence). Trimming cost V 3 bases and J 5 bases, with 11 bases left between them. The CDR3 has 13 residues. This CDR3 is CSASRLLDQPQHF. CDR3 bases read: TGCAGTGCTAGCAGATTATTGGATCAGCCC.

Notes on this clone: Coverage ceases 3 residues before the CDR3 finishes, and the germline J gene fills in the end. The V gene is TRBV10-1, the J gene TRBJ2-1; 8 nucleotides match TRBD2. The germline gives CDR1 WNHNN, CDR2 SYGVQD (reference sequence). The CDR3 extends over 18 amino acids. Trimming cost V 2 bases and J 4 bases; bases outside gene matches: 13. The covered CDR3 bases are TGCGCCAGCAGTGAGCTTTTCTCTACTAGCGGAGTTTACAATGAG. The encoded protein is CASSELFSTSGVYNE. The CDR3 as a whole reads CASSELFSTSGVYNEQFF.

Turning to this clone: The CDR3 extends 3 residues past the end of the read, so its final part is completed from the germline J gene. The chain uses TRBV18 and TRBJ2-5; 7 bases align to TRBD2. Trimming cost V 2 bases and J 2 bases; bases outside gene matches: 5. The CDR3 spans 15 residues. The V gene's germline CDR1 is KGHSH and CDR2 LQKENI. Incomplete CDR3 DNA: TGTGCCAGCTCACCAGTTAGGGGAGGGCAAGAGACC. As protein: CASSPVRGGQET. The full CDR3 reads CASSPVRGGQETQYF.

Turning to this clone: The observed sequence ends 3 residues before the CDR3 terminus, with the missing tail filled in from the germline J gene. The J gene is TRBJ1-2, the V gene TRBV2, with D hard to call. CDR3 size: 15 residues. Germline V gene sequence: CDR1 SNHLY, CDR2 FYNNEI. CDR3 protein: CASSVSREWYNDYTF. CDR3 bases read: TGTGCCAGCAGTGTGTCGCGGGAGTGGTACAATGAC.

To note about this clone: The CDR3 end lies 3 residues beyond the end of the read and is filled in from the germline J gene. The gene calls are TRBV7-2 and TRBJ2-3, with 7 bases matching TRBD2. This CDR3 comprises 15 residues. Germline values: CDR1 SGHTA, CDR2 FQGNSA. V shed 1 base, J shed 6 bases, and the junction held 7 bases outside the gene matches. The CDR3 reads CASSLVPAGWDTQYF. The CDR3 DNA, read in part, is TGTGCCAGCAGCTTAGTTCCAGCGGGATGGGATACG.

Comments on this clone: The CDR3 end is not reached by the read, which stops 3 residues before it; the germline J gene fills it in. The chain carries TRBV24-1 and TRBJ1-5; 7 bases line up with TRBD1. The CDR3 loop spans 14 amino acids. The J segment lost 4 bases and the V segment lost 4 bases, leaving 3 bases of the junction unmatched. Germline assignment: CDR1 KGHDR and CDR2 SFDVKD. The CDR3 region is CATSDPTGNQPQHF. The CDR3 DNA, read in part, is TGTGCCACCAGTGACCCGACAGGGAATCAGCCC.

This clone is deemed medium-sized by its frequency. The missing CDR3 end, 3 residues past where the read stops, is filled in from the germline J gene. This chain joins TRBV29-1 and TRBJ2-6; D remains ambiguous. The germline gives CDR1 SQVTM, CDR2 ANQGSEA. The CDR3 covers 15 residues. Trimming pared 4 bases from V and 0 bases from J, leaving 10 bases between. CDR3 residues: CSVVAARSGANVLTF. Partial CDR3 DNA: TGCAGCGTTGTAGCAGCCCGCTCTGGGGCCAACGTC. Using reference TRBV29-1 and TRBJ2-6 for the parts outside the CDR3, the full variable domain is SAVISQKPSRDICQRGTSLTIQCQVDSQVTMMFWYRQQPGQSLTLIATANQGSEATYESGFVIDKFPISRPNLTFSTLTVSNMSPEDSSIYLCSVVAARSGANVLTFGAGSRLTVL.

As concerns this clone: The read stops 3 residues short of the end of the CDR3; the missing end is completed from the germline J gene. The V and J genes are TRBV5-6 and TRBJ2-7; TRBD1 is a possible D gene (6 bases). Germline V gives CDR1 SGHDT, CDR2 YYEEEE. The CDR3 is 13 amino acids. V was clipped by 4 bases and J by 3 bases, with 11 bases between them. CDR3 sequence: CASSRGQYYEQYF. CDR3 DNA (partial): TGTGCCAGCAGCCGCGGACAGTACTACGAG.

As to this clone: The CDR3 is cut off 3 residues early in the read; its end comes from the germline J gene. The chain joins TRBV7-9 to TRBJ2-7, with a tentative D call TRBD1 (6 bases). V was shortened by 5 bases and J by 4 bases, with 15 bases between the two germline ends. Germline CDR1 reads SEHNR; CDR2 reads FQNEAQ (reference sequence). The CDR3 contains 14 residues. The part of the CDR3 DNA that was read is TGTGCCAGCAGCCCAGGGGCATCAAGTTACGAG. Its protein product is CASSPGASSYE. The whole CDR3 sequence reads CASSPGASSYEQYF.

This clone is labeled medium-sized based on frequency. The read is 3 residues too short to cover the CDR3 end, so that end is filled in from the germline J gene. This chain uses TRBV29-1 with TRBJ2-4, with D perhaps TRBD2 (6 bases). Per the germline V gene, CDR1 is SQVTM and CDR2 is ANQGSEA. This CDR3 spans 13 amino acids. V was pared by 6 bases and J by 0 bases, with 9 bases between. CDR3 DNA (partial): TGCAGCGTCGGGACTCTAGCCAAAAACATT. It specifies CSVGTLAKNI. In full, the CDR3 reads CSVGTLAKNIQYF.

About this clone itself: The CDR3 is cut off 3 residues early in the read; its end comes from the germline J gene. V is TRBV2 and J is TRBJ1-5; D possibly corresponds to TRBD1 (5 bases). The V end lost 6 bases, the J end lost 2 bases, and 8 bases lay between the germline ends. CDR1 and CDR2 (germline): SNHLY, FYNNEI. This CDR3 is 13 amino acids long. The CDR3 spells CASRTEGNQPQHF. The CDR3 DNA, read in part, is TGTGCCAGCAGGACAGAGGGCAATCAGCCC.

As to this clone: The missing CDR3 end, 3 residues past where the read stops, is filled in from the germline J gene. The chain joins TRBV29-1 to TRBJ2-3; 9 bases fit TRBD2. This CDR3 is 13 amino acids long. Germline CDR1 reads SQVTM; CDR2 reads ANQGSEA. Losses at the gene ends were 4 bases for V and 6 bases for J; bases not matched to a gene: 5. CDR3 loop: CSVVAGVTDTQYF. The DNA read from the CDR3 is TGCAGCGTTGTAGCGGGAGTCACGGATACG.

Partial CDR3 DNA: TGTGCCAGCAGTGACTCGGCTAGCAATCAGCCC. Translating it yields CASSDSASNQP. Given in full, the CDR3 is CASSDSASNQPQHF. The chain links TRBV6-4 to TRBJ1-5, with D hard to call. With the read ending 3 residues before the CDR3 end, the germline J gene is used to fill in that end. The V gene lost 0 bases and the J gene lost 0 bases, with 3 bases spanning the gap. There are 14 residues in the CDR3. Germline CDR1 MRHNA, CDR2 SNTAGT.

Of note for this clone: The read ends 3 residues early relative to the CDR3; the germline J gene fills the gap. The genes are TRBV19 and TRBJ2-2; 10 positions match TRBD1. Germline V gives CDR1 LNHDA, CDR2 SQIVND (reference sequence). The CDR3 loop spans 17 amino acids. The CDR3 reads CASSILRDRGWREKLFF. Partial CDR3 DNA: TGTGCCAGTAGTATCCTGCGGGACAGGGGTTGGAGGGAAAAG.

Notes on this clone: The read halts 3 residues ahead of the CDR3 end, with the missing end drawn from the germline J gene. V usage is TRBV4-2 and J usage is TRBJ2-2; 13 nucleotides match TRBD2. Germline V gene sequence: CDR1 LGHNA, CDR2 YNFKEQ. This CDR3 has 20 residues. With V trimmed by 4 bases and J by 0 bases, 11 bases remained unmatched. The chain's CDR3 is CASSPSRGLAGTSNTGELFF. The DNA read from the CDR3 is TGTGCCAGCAGCCCATCCCGGGGACTAGCGGGGACGTCGAACACCGGGGAG.

The CDR3 sequence: CSGAPGADTQYF. The covered CDR3 bases are TGCAGTGGGGCCCCTGGAGCAGATACG. V and J are TRBV20-1 and TRBJ2-3, with D uncertain. The CDR3 is cut off 3 residues early in the read; its end comes from the germline J gene. With 7 bases removed from V and 4 bases from J, the gap between germline ends came to 12 bases. There are 12 residues in the CDR3. Germline-derived CDR1 and CDR2 are DFQATT and SNEGSKA (reference sequence).

In regard to this clone: The CDR3 is cut off 3 residues early in the read; its end comes from the germline J gene. The rearrangement joins TRBV20-1 to TRBJ2-4; possible D gene TRBD1, 5 bases. The V end lost 6 bases, the J end lost 5 bases, and 20 bases lay between the germline ends. Germline loops: CDR1 DFQATT, CDR2 SNEGSKA (reference sequence). The CDR3 runs to 15 residues. The CDR3 spells CSAPAGLMGQNIQYF. The DNA read from the CDR3 is TGCAGTGCCCCTGCCGGGCTGATGGGGCAAAACATT.

On this clone itself: Sequence at one end of the junction differs from germline and may be a read error. The read stops 3 residues short of the end of the CDR3; the missing end is completed from the germline J gene. This chain uses TRBV4-2 with TRBJ2-3; D is perhaps TRBD2 (6 bases). CDR1 is LGHNA, CDR2 YNFKEQ, per germline. The CDR3 loop spans 17 amino acids. The CDR3 protein is CASSQDWASVSGDTQYF. The DNA read from the CDR3 is TGCGCCAGCAGCCAAGATTGGGCTAGCGTTTCCGGGGATACG.